These 7 T cell receptor beta chains originate from one sample sequenced in a study of blood T cell repertoires in COVID-19 (dated by TCRdb to the early 2020s). The method behind the library was the immunoSEQ multiplex PCR assay. In TCRdb, the immuneACCESS table is reduced to in-frame sequences with V and J assigned. These tables do not hold every clone; where another copy was compared, an unresolved V gene accounts for under half, and the others remain unexplained. In this sample the table shows 170,000 or so clones, approximately 87% of which occur a single time. Clones ranked in the top ten supply approximately 0.93% of the sample. The sample taken for sequencing was peripheral blood. The receptors come from a woman under 30 who had recovered from COVID-19.

The chain combines TRBV4-2 with TRBJ1-4, with TRBD1 matching 7 bases. Trimming removed 4 bases from V and 7 bases from J; junction bases left unmatched: 6. This CDR3 spans 14 amino acids. Germline lookup yields CDR1 LGHNA and CDR2 YNFKEQ. The DNA for the CDR3 is TGTGCCAGCAGCCCAGGGGGTTTGGCTGAAAAACTGTTTTTT. Protein sequence: CASSPGGLAEKLFF.

The chain links TRBV27 to TRBJ2-2, with TRBD2 matching over 11 bases. V was pared by 3 bases and J by 5 bases, with 8 bases of the junction left unmatched. From germline, CDR1 is MNHEY and CDR2 SMNVEV (reference sequence). This CDR3 contains 17 residues. The CDR3 DNA is TGTGCCAGCAGTTTCTACGGGACTAGCGGAAGAACCGGGGAGCTGTTTTTT. It is translated as CASSFYGTSGRTGELFF.

This clone was recorded only once. The chain combines TRBV12-3 or TRBV12-4 with TRBJ1-2; tentative D call: TRBD1 (6 bases). V lost 6 bases and J 5 bases, leaving 13 bases between the germline ends. The CDR3 is made up of 13 amino acids. The DNA for the CDR3 is TGTGCCAGCAGCCTCCAGAGGGGGTATGGCTACACCTTC. Its translation: CASSLQRGYGYTF.

This clone was seen a single time. The genes are TRBV6-1 and TRBJ2-7, with D possibly matching TRBD2 (5 bases). The CDR3 is 16 residues long. Trimming pared 0 bases from V and 4 bases from J, leaving 16 bases between. Germline V CDR1 and CDR2: MNHNS, SASEGT. The CDR3 sequence is CASSEALVGIWYEQYF. The CDR3 nucleotides are TGTGCCAGCAGTGAAGCGCTTGTCGGGATTTGGTACGAGCAGTACTTC.

This chain links TRBV7-9 with TRBJ1-2; D possibly corresponds to TRBD1 (6 bases). The CDR3 sequence is 15 residues long. V lost 0 bases, J lost 4 bases, and 12 bases lay in between. The V gene's germline CDR1 is SEHNR and CDR2 FQNEAQ (reference sequence). Here the CDR3 reads CASSLADGGAYGYTF. CDR3 in DNA: TGTGCCAGCAGCTTAGCAGACGGGGGGGCCTATGGCTACACCTTC.

The chain is built from TRBV4-1 and TRBJ2-1; 13 bases fit TRBD2. CDR1 and CDR2 (germline): MGHRA, YSYEKL. CDR3 size: 17 residues. V was clipped by 5 bases and J by 8 bases; unmatched bases: 12. The CDR3 loop is CASSEYRLAGGRDEQFF. CDR3 bases: TGCGCCAGCAGCGAATACAGACTAGCGGGGGGCCGGGATGAGCAGTTCTTC.

As DNA, the CDR3 is TGTGCCAGTGGCAGGGGGCGCCTTGCTGAAGCTTTCTTT. This translates into CASGRGRLAEAFF. The rearrangement links TRBV19 to TRBJ1-1; 8 bases map to TRBD1. CDR3 length: 13 residues. CDR1 LNHDA and CDR2 SQIVND come from the germline V gene (reference sequence). V shed 8 bases and J 6 bases; nucleotides not matched to a gene: 8.